This entry describes one T cell receptor (beta chain). The data were taken from a study of blood T cell repertoires in COVID-19. Across the study: In each case, the material was cDNA or gDNA derived from T cells, B-cell-depleted T cells, or PBMCs.

Per the original data handling: Amplification with reference gene primers provided the estimates of nucleated cell counts. Profiling relied on immunoSEQ multiplex PCR, and the TCRdb table lists in-frame clones only, not all of them. For V, J and clone size, that table is used; D and trimming come from the DNA. The table shows around 160,000 clones, with 81% occurring only once. V shed 4 bases and J 6 bases; nucleotides not matched to a gene: 8. Per the germline V gene, CDR1 is SGHRS and CDR2 is YFSETQ. The CDR3 runs to 14 residues. This chain links TRBV5-1 with TRBJ2-7; 9 nucleotides match TRBD1. The sequenced material came from peripheral blood. The TCR comes from a human donor in a cohort sampled during active COVID-19. DNA of the CDR3: TGCGCCAGCAGCAGTGGACAGGGGAGGGCCGAGCAGTACTTC. It is translated as CASSSGQGRAEQYF.